The rows below give T cell receptor beta chains drawn from one sample of a study of shared clonotypes between healthy human individuals. Profiling relied on immunoSEQ multiplex PCR, and the TCRdb table lists in-frame clones only, not all of them. The sample records 660,000 or so clones, 96% being singletons. The material sequenced was naive CD8+ T cells sorted from blood. These receptors all come from a woman between 25 and 40 years old in good health. CDR3s include the opening cysteine and the closing phenylalanine or tryptophan. The order of the fields is CDR3 DNA, CDR3 protein, V gene, clone size, D gene, J gene. The D gene is left open where the match is weak. Rows give clone size only sometimes, using once, few, many, or a class for an expanded clone.

CDR3nt: TGTGCCAGCAGCGAGAGCGGGAGGCTGTACGAGCAGTACTTC; CDR3aa: CASSESGRLYEQYF; v_gene: TRBV7-6; abundance: -; d_gene: TRBD2; j_gene: TRBJ2-7
CDR3nt: TGTGCCAGCAGCCAAGGGGTGGATACGCAGTATTTT; CDR3aa: CASSQGVDTQYF; v_gene: TRBV4-2; abundance: few; d_gene: -; j_gene: TRBJ2-3
CDR3nt: TGTGCCAGCAGCGCGGGGGGGGGCTTAGGACACGAGCAGTACTTC; CDR3aa: CASSAGGGLGHEQYF; v_gene: TRBV27; abundance: -; d_gene: TRBD2; j_gene: TRBJ2-7
CDR3nt: TGTGCCAGCAGCCATGACCTCAGCGGGAGGGTCTACAATGAGCAGTTCTTC; CDR3aa: CASSHDLSGRVYNEQFF; v_gene: TRBV14; abundance: -; d_gene: TRBD2; j_gene: TRBJ2-1
CDR3nt: TGTGCCAGTACTCTAGCGGGAGGCGCAGATACGCAGTATTTT; CDR3aa: CASTLAGGADTQYF; v_gene: TRBV19; abundance: -; d_gene: TRBD2; j_gene: TRBJ2-3
CDR3nt: TGTGCCAGCAGCCTCAGGACAGGGTTGAACGAGCAGTACTTC; CDR3aa: CASSLRTGLNEQYF; v_gene: TRBV27; abundance: -; d_gene: TRBD1; j_gene: TRBJ2-7
CDR3nt: TGTGCCACCCCCGGGACTAGTAGTTACGAGCAGTACTTC; CDR3aa: CATPGTSSYEQYF; v_gene: TRBV19; abundance: -; d_gene: TRBD2; j_gene: TRBJ2-7
CDR3nt: TGTGCCAGCAGGATGCTGGCAGGGCAAGTCTACGAGCAGTACTTC; CDR3aa: CASRMLAGQVYEQYF; v_gene: TRBV2; abundance: -; d_gene: -; j_gene: TRBJ2-7
CDR3nt: TGTGCCAGCAGCTTAGGCAATCCCCTAGGGGCGGGGCTCGGATACGAGCAGTACTTC; CDR3aa: CASSLGNPLGAGLGYEQYF; v_gene: TRBV7-6; abundance: -; d_gene: -; j_gene: TRBJ2-7
CDR3nt: TGTGCCAGCAGCCCCCGTGGGGGCTATACTAACTATGGCTACACCTTC; CDR3aa: CASSPRGGYTNYGYTF; v_gene: TRBV5-4; abundance: -; d_gene: -; j_gene: TRBJ1-2
CDR3nt: TGTGCCAGCAGTTTCTACTCCTACAATGAGCAGTTCTTC; CDR3aa: CASSFYSYNEQFF; v_gene: TRBV6-5; abundance: -; d_gene: -; j_gene: TRBJ2-1
CDR3nt: TGTGCCAACAATAGGATGGGTAGCAATCAGCCCCAGCATTTT; CDR3aa: CANNRMGSNQPQHF; v_gene: TRBV2; abundance: -; d_gene: -; j_gene: TRBJ1-5
CDR3nt: TGTGCCAGCAGTTTAGTAGACAGGGGGTTAGGTGAAGCTTTCTTT; CDR3aa: CASSLVDRGLGEAFF; v_gene: TRBV28; abundance: -; d_gene: TRBD1; j_gene: TRBJ1-1
CDR3nt: TGCGCCAGCAGCCAAGCGGGAGGGGCCAACGTCCTGACTTTC; CDR3aa: CASSQAGGANVLTF; v_gene: TRBV4-1; abundance: -; d_gene: -; j_gene: TRBJ2-6
CDR3nt: TGTGCCAGCAGCTTAATTAGGGGCCATACGAATGAGCAGTTCTTC; CDR3aa: CASSLIRGHTNEQFF; v_gene: TRBV7-9; abundance: once; d_gene: -; j_gene: TRBJ2-1
CDR3nt: TGTGCCAGGGGTAGTGGGGACACAGAAACGAATTCACCCCTCCACTTT; CDR3aa: CARGSGDTETNSPLHF; v_gene: TRBV9; abundance: -; d_gene: -; j_gene: TRBJ1-6
CDR3nt: TGTGCCAGCAGCTTAGGGTCAGGGCAGACAAACACTGAAGCTTTCTTT; CDR3aa: CASSLGSGQTNTEAFF; v_gene: TRBV7-9; abundance: -; d_gene: -; j_gene: TRBJ1-1
CDR3nt: TGTGCCAGCAGCTTGGGGAGTCAGCCCCAGCATTTT; CDR3aa: CASSLGSQPQHF; v_gene: TRBV5-4; abundance: -; d_gene: -; j_gene: TRBJ1-5
CDR3nt: TGTGCCAGCAGTCGCGGACAGGTTGATATCGGCGAGCAGTACTTC; CDR3aa: CASSRGQVDIGEQYF; v_gene: TRBV27; abundance: -; d_gene: TRBD1; j_gene: TRBJ2-7
CDR3nt: TGCAGCGTTGAAGATCTGGAGACAGGGACAGATACGCAGTATTTT; CDR3aa: CSVEDLETGTDTQYF; v_gene: TRBV29-1; abundance: once; d_gene: TRBD1; j_gene: TRBJ2-3
CDR3nt: TGCGCCAGCGCGCCCATCTCCTACGAGCAGTACTTC; CDR3aa: CASAPISYEQYF; v_gene: TRBV10-2; abundance: -; d_gene: -; j_gene: TRBJ2-7
CDR3nt: TGTGCCAGCATTTTTGGACAGAACAATCAGCCCCAGCATTTT; CDR3aa: CASIFGQNNQPQHF; v_gene: TRBV28; abundance: -; d_gene: -; j_gene: TRBJ1-5
CDR3nt: TGTGCCACCAGCACGGACAGGTCTAATGAAAAACTGTTTTTT; CDR3aa: CATSTDRSNEKLFF; v_gene: TRBV15; abundance: -; d_gene: TRBD1; j_gene: TRBJ1-4
CDR3nt: TGCGCCAGCAGCCGAGGCAACACCGGGGAGCTGTTTTTT; CDR3aa: CASSRGNTGELFF; v_gene: TRBV4-1; abundance: -; d_gene: -; j_gene: TRBJ2-2